There are a few counts of the clone carrying this TCR beta chain. The antigen is unknown. This entry is derived from a study of blood T cells in healthy people across ages. Study results and limitations: Naive and antigen-experienced cells were not separated, limiting conclusive comparison.

A second PCR, run for 7 to 11 cycles, used a sample-barcoded 5' primer plus a J-beta primer mix. A template-switch adaptor that had 12 random nucleotides put a tag on each cDNA molecule. TCRdb analysed the 5' RACE reads with MiXCR anew, one entry per CDR3 protein. Here the sample spans roughly 1.4 million distinct CDR3 sequences, 59% being singletons. Isolated PBMCs totaled at least 6.5 million in each sample. Germline V CDR1 and CDR2: MGHRA, YSYEKL. CDR3 length: 15 residues. V shed 2 bases and J shed 3 bases, with 13 bases lying between them. This TCR was recovered from a man younger than 30 in good health. Sample: blood. The J gene is TRBJ2-5, the V gene TRBV4-1; D gene unclear. The CDR3 loop is CASSQNLLVKETQYF. The CDR3 nucleotides read TGCGCCAGCAGCCAAAATCTCCTAGTCAAAGAGACCCAGTACTTC.